Sequencing of this T cell receptor (beta chain) was carried out in a study of control samples from healthy donors and cancer patients. This clone was seen a handful of times. The CDR3 contains 15 residues. V was clipped by 5 bases and J by 8 bases, with 19 bases between them. Germline V gene sequence: CDR1 LNHDA, CDR2 SQIVND (reference sequence). Sequencing was performed with immunoSEQ multiplex PCR; in TCRdb, only in-frame clones are kept and a portion is missing. This table has 150,000 to 200,000 clones, approximately 92% appearing once. This TCR derives from a man younger than 35 in good health. This sequence joins TRBV19 and TRBJ2-1, with D maybe TRBD2 (6 bases). Material: blood. The CDR3 loop is CASSFTSGWGDEQFF. For the CDR3, the DNA is TGTGCCAGTAGTTTTACTAGTGGTTGGGGGGATGAGCAGTTCTTC.